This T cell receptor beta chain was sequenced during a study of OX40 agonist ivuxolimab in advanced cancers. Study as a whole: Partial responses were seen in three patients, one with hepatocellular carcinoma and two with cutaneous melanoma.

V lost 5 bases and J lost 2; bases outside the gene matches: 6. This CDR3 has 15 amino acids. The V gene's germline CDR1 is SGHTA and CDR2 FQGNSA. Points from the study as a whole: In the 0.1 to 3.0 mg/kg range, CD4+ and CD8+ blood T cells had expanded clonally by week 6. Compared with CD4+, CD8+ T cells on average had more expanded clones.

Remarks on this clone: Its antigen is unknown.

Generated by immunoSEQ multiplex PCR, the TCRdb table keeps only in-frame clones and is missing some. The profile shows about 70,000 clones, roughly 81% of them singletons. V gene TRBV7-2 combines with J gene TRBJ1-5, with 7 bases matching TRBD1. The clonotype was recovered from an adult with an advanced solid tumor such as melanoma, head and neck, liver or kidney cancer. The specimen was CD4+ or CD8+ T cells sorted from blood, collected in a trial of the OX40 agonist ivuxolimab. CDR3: CASSLGQIRNQPQHF. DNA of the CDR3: TGTGCCAGCAGCCTGGGACAGATCCGCAATCAGCCCCAGCATTTT.